The 3 T cell receptor beta chains listed next were all sequenced from one sample in a study of molecular identifiers for immune sequencing clone quantification. Each CDR3 protein gets one entry after TCRdb re-called the PCR reads with MiXCR. The table lists about 640,000 distinct CDR3 sequences, about 20% of them singletons, with roughly 0.85% in the top ten. The material sequenced was naive CD8+ T cells from blood, with Jurkat cell RNA spiked in. Subset defined: FACS-sorted CD8+CD4-CCR7+CD45RA+ naive T cells. All receptors derive from a human donor in good health. Some libraries in this study had Jurkat cell RNA spiked in.

This chain links TRBV19 with TRBJ2-2; no reliable D call. This CDR3 has 13 amino acids. Germline V gene lookup returns CDR1 LNHDA and CDR2 SQIVND (reference sequence). Trimming cost V 5 bases and J 7 bases, with 11 bases left between them. The CDR3 bases are TGTGCCAGTAGTCCCCGCGGAGACGGGGAGCTGTTTTTT. Translating it yields CASSPRGDGELFF.

This clonotype occurred a few times. V gene TRBV3-2 combines with J gene TRBJ2-6. TRBV3-2 is a listed pseudogene. The CDR3 length is 17 residues. The CDR3 DNA sequence: TGTGCCAGCAGCCCGTCGGACCTAGGGTCTGGGGCCAACGTCCTGACTTTC. Translating gives CASSPSDLGSGANVLTF.

This clonotype was counted many times. The V gene is TRBV18, the J gene TRBJ2-6, with a possible D match to TRBD1 (7 bases). Germline assignment: CDR1 KGHSH and CDR2 LQKENI. Trimming shortened V by 0 bases and J by 0 bases, and 15 bases separated the two germline ends. This CDR3 has 19 residues. CDR3 protein: CASSPPGTGDSSGANVLTF. The CDR3 DNA reads as TGTGCCAGCTCACCACCGGGAACAGGGGACTCCTCTGGGGCCAACGTCCTGACTTTC.